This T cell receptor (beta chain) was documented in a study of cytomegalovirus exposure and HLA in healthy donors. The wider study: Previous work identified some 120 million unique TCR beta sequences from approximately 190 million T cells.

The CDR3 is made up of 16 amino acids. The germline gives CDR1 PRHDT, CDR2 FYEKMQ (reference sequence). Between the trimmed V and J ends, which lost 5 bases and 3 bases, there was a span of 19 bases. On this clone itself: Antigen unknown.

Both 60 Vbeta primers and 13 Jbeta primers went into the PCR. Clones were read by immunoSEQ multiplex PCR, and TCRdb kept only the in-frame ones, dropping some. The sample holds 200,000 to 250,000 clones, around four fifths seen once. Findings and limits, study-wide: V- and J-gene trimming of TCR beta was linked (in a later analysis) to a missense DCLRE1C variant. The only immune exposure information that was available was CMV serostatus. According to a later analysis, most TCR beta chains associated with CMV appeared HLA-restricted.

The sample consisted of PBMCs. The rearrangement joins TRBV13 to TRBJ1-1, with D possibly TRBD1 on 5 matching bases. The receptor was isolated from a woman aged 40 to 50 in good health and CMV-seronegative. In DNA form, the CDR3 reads TGTGCCAGCAGCCCTGCCACCCAGGGTGGGTACACTGAAGCTTTCTTT. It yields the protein CASSPATQGGYTEAFF.